This T cell receptor beta chain was captured in a study of T-cell reconstitution after alpha-beta-depleted transplantation in children. Trimming took 0 bases from V and 2 from J; bases not matched to a gene: 5. The CDR3 totals 16 residues. The germline CDR1 and CDR2 sequences are SGDLS and YYNGEE. Unique molecular identifiers were used in preparing the TCRbeta library. Each CDR3 protein is one row after TCRdb ran MiXCR on the PCR reads. The profile shows a few hundred thousand distinct CDR3 sequences, over 25% of them singletons. This rearrangement joins TRBV9 to TRBJ2-3; 8 bases map to TRBD2. The material sequenced was PBMCs, taken before TCRalphabeta/CD19-depleted stem cell transplant. This receptor was obtained from a boy younger than two with Wiskott-Aldrich syndrome, due to receive a stem cell transplant. The chain's CDR3 is CASSVATSGVTDTQYF. The CDR3 DNA reads as TGTGCCAGCAGCGTAGCCACTAGCGGCGTCACAGATACGCAGTATTTT.